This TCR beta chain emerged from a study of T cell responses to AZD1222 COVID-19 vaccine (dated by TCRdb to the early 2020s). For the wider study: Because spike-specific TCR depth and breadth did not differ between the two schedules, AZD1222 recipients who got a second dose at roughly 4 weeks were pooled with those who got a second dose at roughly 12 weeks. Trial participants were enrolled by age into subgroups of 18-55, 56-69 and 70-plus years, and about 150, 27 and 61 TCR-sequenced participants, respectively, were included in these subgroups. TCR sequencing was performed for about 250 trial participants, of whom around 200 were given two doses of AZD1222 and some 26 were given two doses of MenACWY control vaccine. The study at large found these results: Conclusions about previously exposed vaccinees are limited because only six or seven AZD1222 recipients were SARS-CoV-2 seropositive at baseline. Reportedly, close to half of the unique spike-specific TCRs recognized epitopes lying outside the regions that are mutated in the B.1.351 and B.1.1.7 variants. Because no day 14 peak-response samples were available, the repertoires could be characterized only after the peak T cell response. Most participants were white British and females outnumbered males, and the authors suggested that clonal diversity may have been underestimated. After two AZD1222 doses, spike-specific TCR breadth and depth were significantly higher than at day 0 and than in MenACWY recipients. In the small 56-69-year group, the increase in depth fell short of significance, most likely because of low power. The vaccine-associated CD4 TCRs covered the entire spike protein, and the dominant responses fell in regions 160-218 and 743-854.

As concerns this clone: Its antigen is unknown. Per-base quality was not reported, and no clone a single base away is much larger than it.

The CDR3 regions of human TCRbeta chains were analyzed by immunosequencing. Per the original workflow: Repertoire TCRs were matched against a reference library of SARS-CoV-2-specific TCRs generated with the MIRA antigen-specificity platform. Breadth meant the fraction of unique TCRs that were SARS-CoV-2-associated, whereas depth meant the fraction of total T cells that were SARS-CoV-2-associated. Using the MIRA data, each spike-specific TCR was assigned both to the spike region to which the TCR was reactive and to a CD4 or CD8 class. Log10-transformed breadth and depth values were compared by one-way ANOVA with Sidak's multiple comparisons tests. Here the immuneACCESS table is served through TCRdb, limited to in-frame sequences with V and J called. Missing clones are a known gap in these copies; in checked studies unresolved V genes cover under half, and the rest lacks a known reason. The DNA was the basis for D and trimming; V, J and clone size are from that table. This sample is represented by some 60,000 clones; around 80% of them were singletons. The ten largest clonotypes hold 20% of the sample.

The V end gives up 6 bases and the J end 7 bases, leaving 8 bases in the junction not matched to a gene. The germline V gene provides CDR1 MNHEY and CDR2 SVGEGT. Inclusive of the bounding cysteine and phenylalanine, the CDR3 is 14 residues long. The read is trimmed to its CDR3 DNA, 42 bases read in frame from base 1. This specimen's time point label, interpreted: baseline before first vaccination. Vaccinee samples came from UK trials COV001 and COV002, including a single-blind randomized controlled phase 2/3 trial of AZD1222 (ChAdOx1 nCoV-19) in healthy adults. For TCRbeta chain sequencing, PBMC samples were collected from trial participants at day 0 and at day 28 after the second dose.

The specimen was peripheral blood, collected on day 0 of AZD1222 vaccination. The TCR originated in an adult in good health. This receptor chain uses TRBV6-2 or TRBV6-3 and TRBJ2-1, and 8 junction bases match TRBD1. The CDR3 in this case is CASSKNTGGNEQFF. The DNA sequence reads TGTGCCAGCAGCAAAAACACAGGGGGAAATGAGCAGTTCTTC.